This T cell receptor beta chain emerged from a study of CD4 T cells in relation to SARS-CoV-2 and coronaviruses. Study summary: TCR beta CDR3s were sequenced after approximately ten-day antigen culture of PBMCs. Negative control cultures got HIV-1 Nef peptides or no peptide.

Profiling relied on immunoSEQ multiplex PCR, and the TCRdb table lists in-frame clones only, not all of them. The sample records under 25,000 clones, about three quarters being singletons. As to this clone: Its antigen is currently unknown.

This CDR3 region has 16 residues. Germline V lookup: CDR1 SEHNR, CDR2 FQNEAQ (reference sequence). Unmatched junction bases numbered 3, after V lost 5 bases and J lost 1 base. Unexposed donor CD4+ T cells date from about 2010-2018, before the COVID-19 pandemic. After roughly ten days of culture, CD4+ T cells were isolated. Unexposed-donor CD4+ T cells were probed with SARS-CoV-2 S/N and four cold-coronavirus spikes, cells permitting. Cultures received half-medium IL-2 refreshes on days 3 and 7. The sequence was obtained from a human donor in good health. The gene calls are TRBV7-9 and TRBJ2-1; 12 bases agree with TRBD2. The sequencing sample was made of CD4+ T cells from PBMCs, cultured in vitro. As DNA, the CDR3 is TGTGCCAGCAGCGGACTAGCGGGAACTTCCTACAATGAGCAGTTCTTC. Residues: CASSGLAGTSYNEQFF.